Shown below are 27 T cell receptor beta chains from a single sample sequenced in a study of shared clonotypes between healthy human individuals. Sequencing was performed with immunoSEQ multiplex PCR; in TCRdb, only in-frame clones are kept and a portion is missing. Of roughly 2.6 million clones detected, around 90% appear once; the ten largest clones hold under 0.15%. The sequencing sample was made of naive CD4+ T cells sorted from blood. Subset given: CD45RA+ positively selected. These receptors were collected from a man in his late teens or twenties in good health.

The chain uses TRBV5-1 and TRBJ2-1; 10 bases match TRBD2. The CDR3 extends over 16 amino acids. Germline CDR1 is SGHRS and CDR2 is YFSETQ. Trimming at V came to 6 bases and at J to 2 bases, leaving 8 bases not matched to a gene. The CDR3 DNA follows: TGCGCCAGCAACTGGGCAGGGACTAGCGCCTACAATGAGCAGTTCTTC. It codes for CASNWAGTSAYNEQFF.

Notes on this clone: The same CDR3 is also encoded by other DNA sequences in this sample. CDR3 coding DNA: TGTGCCAGCAGTTTGTCAGGAAACTACGAGCAGTACTTC. This codes for CASSLSGNYEQYF. V gene TRBV28 combines with J gene TRBJ2-7; D call uncertain. The germline V gene encodes CDR1 MDHEN and CDR2 SYDVKM. Trimming pared 3 bases from V and 3 bases from J, leaving 9 bases between. This CDR3 contains 13 residues. The whole variable domain, remainder taken from reference TRBV28 and TRBJ2-7, is DVKVTQSSRYLVKRTGEKVFLECVQDMDHENMFWYRQDPGLGLRLIYFSYDVKMKEKGDIPEGYSVSREKKERFSLILESASTNQTSMYLCASSLSGNYEQYFGPGTRLTVT.

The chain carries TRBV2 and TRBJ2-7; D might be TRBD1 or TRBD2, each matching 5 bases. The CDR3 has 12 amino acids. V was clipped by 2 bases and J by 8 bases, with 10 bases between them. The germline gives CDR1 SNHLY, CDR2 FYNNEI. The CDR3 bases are TGTGCCAGCAGTGAAATGGGGGTCCAGCAGTACTTC. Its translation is CASSEMGVQQYF.

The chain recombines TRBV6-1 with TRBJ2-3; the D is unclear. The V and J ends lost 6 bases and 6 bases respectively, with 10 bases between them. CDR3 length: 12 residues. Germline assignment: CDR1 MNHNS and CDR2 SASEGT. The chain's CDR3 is CASSALGDTQYF. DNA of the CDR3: TGTGCCAGCAGCGCCCTGGGGGATACGCAGTATTTT.

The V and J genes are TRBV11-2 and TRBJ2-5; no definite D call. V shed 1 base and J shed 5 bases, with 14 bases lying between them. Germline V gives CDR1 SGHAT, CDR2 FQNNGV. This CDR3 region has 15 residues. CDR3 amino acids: CASSLGRRDAETQYF. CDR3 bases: TGTGCCAGCAGCTTAGGCCGTCGAGATGCCGAGACCCAGTACTTC.

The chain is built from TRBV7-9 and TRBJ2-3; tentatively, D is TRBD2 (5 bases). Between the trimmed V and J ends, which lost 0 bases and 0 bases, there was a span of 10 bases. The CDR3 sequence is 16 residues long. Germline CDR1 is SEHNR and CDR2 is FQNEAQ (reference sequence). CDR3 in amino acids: CASSLAGRASTDTQYF. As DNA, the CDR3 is TGTGCCAGCAGCTTAGCGGGGAGAGCTAGCACAGATACGCAGTATTTT.

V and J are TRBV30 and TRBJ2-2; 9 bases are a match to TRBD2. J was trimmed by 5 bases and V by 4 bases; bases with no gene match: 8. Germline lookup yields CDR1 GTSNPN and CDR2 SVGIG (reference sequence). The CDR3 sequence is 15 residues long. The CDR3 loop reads CAWMALAGLTGELFF. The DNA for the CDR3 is TGTGCCTGGATGGCGCTAGCGGGATTGACCGGGGAGCTGTTTTTT.

The CDR3 DNA sequence: TGTGCCAGCAGTTTATCACAACAGACAGTTTCCTACGAGCAGTACTTC. Residues: CASSLSQQTVSYEQYF. The chain is built from TRBV27 and TRBJ2-7; a weak D match, TRBD1 (5 bases). V lost 0 bases and J lost 1, with 13 bases in between. Per germline, CDR1 MNHEY and CDR2 SMNVEV (reference sequence). The CDR3 is 16 amino acids.

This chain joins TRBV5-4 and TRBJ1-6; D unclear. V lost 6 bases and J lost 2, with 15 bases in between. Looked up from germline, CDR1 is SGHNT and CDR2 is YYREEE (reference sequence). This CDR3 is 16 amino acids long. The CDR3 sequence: CASNHWGAAYNSPLHF. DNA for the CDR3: TGTGCCAGCAACCACTGGGGAGCGGCCTATAATTCACCCCTCCACTTT.

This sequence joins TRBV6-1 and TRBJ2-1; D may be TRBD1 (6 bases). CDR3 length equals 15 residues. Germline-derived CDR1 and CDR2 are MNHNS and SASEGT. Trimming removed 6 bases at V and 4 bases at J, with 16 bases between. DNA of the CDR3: TGTGCCAGCAGACTGAACAGGGACCCATACAATGAGCAGTTCTTC. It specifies CASRLNRDPYNEQFF.

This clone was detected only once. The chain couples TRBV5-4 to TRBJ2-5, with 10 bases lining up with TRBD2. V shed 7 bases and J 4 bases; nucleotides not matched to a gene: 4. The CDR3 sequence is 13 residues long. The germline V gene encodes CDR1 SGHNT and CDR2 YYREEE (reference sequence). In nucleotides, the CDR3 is TGTGCCAGCGGATCTAGCGGGGGAGAGACCCAGTACTTC. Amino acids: CASGSSGGETQYF.

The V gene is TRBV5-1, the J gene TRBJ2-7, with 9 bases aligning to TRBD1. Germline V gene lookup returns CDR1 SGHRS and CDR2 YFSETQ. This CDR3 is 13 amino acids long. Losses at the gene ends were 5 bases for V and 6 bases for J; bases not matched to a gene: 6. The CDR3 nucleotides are TGCGCCAGCAGTAGCACGACAGGGGGCGAGCAGTACTTC. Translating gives CASSSTTGGEQYF. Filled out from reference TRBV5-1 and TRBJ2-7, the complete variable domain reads KAGVTQTPRYLIKTRGQQVTLSCSPISGHRSVSWYQQTPGQGLQFLFEYFSETQRNKGNFPGRFSGRQFSNSRSEMNVSTLELGDSALYLCASSSTTGGEQYFGPGTRLTVT.

The DNA of the CDR3 is TGTGCCAGCAGCCCGGACGGGGGACGGGGGGAGCTGTTTTTT. This sequence encodes CASSPDGGRGELFF. This chain joins TRBV7-2 and TRBJ2-2; tentative D call: TRBD2 (6 bases). The CDR3 sequence is 14 residues long. The germline gives CDR1 SGHTA, CDR2 FQGNSA. Trimming cost V 5 bases and J 8 bases, with 15 bases left between them.

The CDR3 sequence is CASSFTTGELFF. CDR3 nucleotide sequence: TGTGCCAGCAGTTTCACGACCGGGGAGCTGTTTTTT. The V and J genes are TRBV6-6 and TRBJ2-2; no reliable D call. This CDR3 is 12 amino acids long. Trimming took 4 bases from V and 5 from J, leaving 5 bases between them. Germline assignment: CDR1 MNHNY and CDR2 SVGAGI (reference sequence).

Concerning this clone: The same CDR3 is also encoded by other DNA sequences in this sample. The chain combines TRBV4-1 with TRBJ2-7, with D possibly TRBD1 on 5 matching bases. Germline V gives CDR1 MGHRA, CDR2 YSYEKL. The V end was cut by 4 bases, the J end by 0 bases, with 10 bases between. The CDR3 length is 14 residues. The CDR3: CASSPPGRSYEQYF. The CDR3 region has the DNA TGCGCCAGCAGCCCCCCAGGGCGCTCCTACGAGCAGTACTTC.

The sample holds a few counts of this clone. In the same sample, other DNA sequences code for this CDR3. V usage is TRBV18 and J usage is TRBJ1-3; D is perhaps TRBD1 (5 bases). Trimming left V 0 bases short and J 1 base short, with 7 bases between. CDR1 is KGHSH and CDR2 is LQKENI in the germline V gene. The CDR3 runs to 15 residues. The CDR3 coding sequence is TGTGCCAGCTCACCACCCCAGGGTTCTGGAAACACCATATATTTT. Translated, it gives CASSPPQGSGNTIYF. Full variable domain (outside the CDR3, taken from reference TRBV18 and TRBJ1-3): NAGVMQNPRHLVRRRGQEARLRCSPMKGHSHVYWYRQLPEEGLKFMVYLQKENIIDESGMPKERFSAEFPKEGPSILRIQQVVRGDSAAYFCASSPPQGSGNTIYFGEGSWLTVV.

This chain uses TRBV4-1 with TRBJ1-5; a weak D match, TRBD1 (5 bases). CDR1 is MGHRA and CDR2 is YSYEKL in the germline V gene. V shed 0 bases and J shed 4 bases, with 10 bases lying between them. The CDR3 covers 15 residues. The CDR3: CASSQETQVNQPQHF. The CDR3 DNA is TGCGCCAGCAGCCAAGAAACACAGGTAAATCAGCCCCAGCATTTT.

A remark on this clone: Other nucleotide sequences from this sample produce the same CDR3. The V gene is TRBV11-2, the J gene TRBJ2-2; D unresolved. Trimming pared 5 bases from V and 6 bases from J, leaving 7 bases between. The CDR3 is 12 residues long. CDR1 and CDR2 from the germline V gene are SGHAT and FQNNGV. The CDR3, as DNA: TGTGCCAGCAGCCCAGGACCCGGGGAGCTGTTTTTT. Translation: CASSPGPGELFF.

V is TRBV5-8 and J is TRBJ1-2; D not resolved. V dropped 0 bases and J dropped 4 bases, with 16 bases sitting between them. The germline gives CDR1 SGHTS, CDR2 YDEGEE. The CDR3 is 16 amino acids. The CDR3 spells CASSLGSSGMPYGYTF. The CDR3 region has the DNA TGTGCCAGCAGCTTGGGGAGTAGCGGGATGCCCTATGGCTACACCTTC.

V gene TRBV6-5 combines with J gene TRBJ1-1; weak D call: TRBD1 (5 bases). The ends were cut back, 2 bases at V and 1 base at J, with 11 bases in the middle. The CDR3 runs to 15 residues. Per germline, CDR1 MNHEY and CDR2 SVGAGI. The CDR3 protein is CASSYGFQGNTEAFF. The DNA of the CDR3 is TGTGCCAGCAGTTACGGGTTCCAGGGGAACACTGAAGCTTTCTTT.

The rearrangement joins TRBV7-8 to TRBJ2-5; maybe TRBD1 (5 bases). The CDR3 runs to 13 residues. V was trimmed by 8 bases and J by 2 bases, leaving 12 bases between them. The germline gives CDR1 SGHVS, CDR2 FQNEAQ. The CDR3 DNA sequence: TGTGCCAGCCGTCGACAGACACAAGAGACCCAGTACTTC. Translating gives CASRRQTQETQYF. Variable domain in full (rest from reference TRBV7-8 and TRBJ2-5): GAGVSQSPRYKVAKRGQDVALRCDPISGHVSLFWYQQALGQGPEFLTYFQNEAQLDKSGLPSDRFFAERPEGSVSTLKIQRTQQEDSAVYLCASRRQTQETQYFGPGTRLLVL.

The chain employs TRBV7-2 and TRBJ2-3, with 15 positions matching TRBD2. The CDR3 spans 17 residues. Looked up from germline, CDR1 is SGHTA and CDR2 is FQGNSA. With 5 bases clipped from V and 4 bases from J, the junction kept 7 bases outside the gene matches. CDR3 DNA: TGTGCCAGCAGCCCCGGACTAGCGGGAGGGATGGCAGATACGCAGTATTTT. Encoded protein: CASSPGLAGGMADTQYF.

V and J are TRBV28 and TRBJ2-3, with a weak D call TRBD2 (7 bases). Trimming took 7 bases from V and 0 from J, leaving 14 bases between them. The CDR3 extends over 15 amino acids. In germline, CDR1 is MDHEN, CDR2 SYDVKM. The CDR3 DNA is TGTGCCAGCATCGGGGGGCATACTAGCACAGATACGCAGTATTTT. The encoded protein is CASIGGHTSTDTQYF.

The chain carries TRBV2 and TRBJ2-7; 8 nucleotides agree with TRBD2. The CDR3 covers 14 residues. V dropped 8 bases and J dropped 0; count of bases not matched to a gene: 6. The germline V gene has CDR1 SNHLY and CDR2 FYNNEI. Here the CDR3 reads CASQQRGSSYEQYF. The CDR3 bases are TGTGCCAGCCAGCAGCGGGGGAGCTCCTACGAGCAGTACTTC.

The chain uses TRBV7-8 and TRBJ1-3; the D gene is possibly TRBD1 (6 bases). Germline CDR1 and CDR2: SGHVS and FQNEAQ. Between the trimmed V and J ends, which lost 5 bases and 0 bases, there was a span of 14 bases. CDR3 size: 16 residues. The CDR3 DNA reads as TGTGCCAGCAGCATCGGACAGTCAAGCTCTGGAAACACCATATATTTT. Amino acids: CASSIGQSSSGNTIYF.

The CDR3, as DNA: TGTGCCAGCAGGACTGGGACAGCCTATGGCTACACCTTC. This gives the protein CASRTGTAYGYTF. V gene TRBV6-1 combines with J gene TRBJ1-2; 7 nucleotides line up with TRBD1. The CDR3 is 13 amino acids. Trimming removed 6 bases from V and 4 bases from J; junction bases left unmatched: 5. Looked up from germline, CDR1 is MNHNS and CDR2 is SASEGT.

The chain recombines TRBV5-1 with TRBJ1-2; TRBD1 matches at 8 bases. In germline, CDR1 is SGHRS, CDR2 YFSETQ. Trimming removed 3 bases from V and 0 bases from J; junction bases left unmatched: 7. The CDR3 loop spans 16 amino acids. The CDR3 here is CASSWGRTGTNYGYTF. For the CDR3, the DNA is TGCGCCAGCAGCTGGGGGAGGACAGGGACTAACTATGGCTACACCTTC.